This T cell receptor (beta chain) stems from a study of blood T cell repertoires in COVID-19. About the study: Sites in the United States, Italy and Spain provided acute and convalescent COVID-19 samples. PBMCs, B-cell-depleted T cells, or T cells were the source of the cDNA or gDNA that made up the material.

From germline, CDR1 is SEHNR and CDR2 FQNEAQ (reference sequence). This CDR3 has 15 residues. Trimming took 1 base from V and 4 from J; bases not matched to a gene: 4. Method: immunoSEQ multiplex PCR; TCRdb's copy keeps in-frame clones and lacks some. The sample comprises 130,000 to 150,000 clones, roughly four fifths of which are singletons, and roughly 8.6% rests with the top ten. The gene calls are TRBV7-9 and TRBJ1-5, with 7 bases aligning to TRBD1. Sequenced material: peripheral blood. This TCR derives from a woman older than 75 in a cohort sampled during active or convalescent COVID-19. CDR3 nucleotides: TGTGCCAGCAGCTTAGGACAGGGACCTAATCAGCCCCAGCATTTT. It yields the protein CASSLGQGPNQPQHF.